The clone carrying this T cell receptor beta chain was detected ten times or more. Alpha and beta chains were covered, as first-strand cDNA relied on TRAV- and TRBV-specific primers. Both a constant-region primer and a V-primer adapter served to amplify TCRs across 20 PCR cycles. TCRdb passed the reads through MiXCR, listing each CDR3 protein once. This sample has about 82,000 distinct CDR3 sequences, with approximately 17% found just once. CDR1 is MDHEN and CDR2 is SYDVKM in the germline V gene. The CDR3 runs 15 residues. V lost 4 bases to trimming and J lost 6 bases; unmatched junction nucleotides: 7. The data stem from a study of low-dose radiotherapy and immunotherapy resistance in tumors. Overall study context: Every two weeks patients got nivolumab 240 mg flat dose, plus ipilimumab 1 mg/kg every six weeks, intravenously. For four cycles from cycle 1 day 1, patients took 300 mg oral aspirin daily.

Described time point: before trial treatment. The sequence derives from a male donor with prostate cancer. The material sequenced was PBMCs, taken before treatment. The rearrangement uses TRBV28 and TRBJ2-7; 12 bases agree with TRBD2. CDR3 protein: CASSSPSGRAIEQYF. The CDR3 DNA is TGTGCCAGCAGTTCCCCTAGCGGGAGGGCCATCGAGCAGTACTTC.